This is a list of T cell receptor beta chains from one sample in a study of blood T cell repertoires in COVID-19. Measured with immunoSEQ multiplex PCR; TCRdb has only the in-frame clones, and not every one. The table has about 140,000 clones, roughly 90% seen once. Sequenced: peripheral blood. The receptors come from a man in his 70s with acute or convalescent COVID-19. CDR3s include the opening cysteine and the closing phenylalanine or tryptophan. The D gene is left open where the match is weak. Clone size appears in some rows only: once, few, many, or a class for an expanded clone.

TRBJ2-1 | TRBV6-6 | TRBD2 | - | TGTGCCAGCAGCTCGGGACGACTAGCGGGAGGCAGCTCCTACAATGAGCAGTTCTTC | CASSSGRLAGGSSYNEQFF
TRBJ1-4 | TRBV5-1 | - | - | TGCGCCAGCAGAGCGGGAGGGGGGACTAATGAAAAACTGTTTTTT | CASRAGGGTNEKLFF
TRBJ2-1 | TRBV9 | - | - | TGTGCCAGCAGCGCTGCTTTAGCGGATGAGCAGTTCTTC | CASSAALADEQFF
TRBJ2-1 | TRBV30 | TRBD2 | - | TGTGCCTGGAGTGTAGGTAGCGGGACTGAGCAGTTCTTC | CAWSVGSGTEQFF
TRBJ2-3 | TRBV9 | - | - | TGTGCCAGCAGCGTACGGGGACACTCGGGGACAGATACGCAGTATTTT | CASSVRGHSGTDTQYF
TRBJ1-4 | TRBV5-5 | - | - | TGTGCCAGCAGCGGATTCCTCAGGGACATCTCAACTAATGAAAAACTGTTTTTT | CASSGFLRDISTNEKLFF
TRBJ2-5 | TRBV4-1 | - | - | TGCGCCAGCAGCCAAGATGGGGCCCGCTTGGAGACCCAGTACTTC | CASSQDGARLETQYF
TRBJ2-3 | TRBV7-9 | TRBD2 | - | TGTGCCAGCAGCCTCACAGCGGGAGGGCCTTTAGATACGCAGTATTTT | CASSLTAGGPLDTQYF
TRBJ1-1 | TRBV7-9 | - | - | TGTGCCAGCAGCTTGGAGGGTGAAGCTTTCTTT | CASSLEGEAFF
TRBJ1-4 | TRBV3-1/TRBV3-2 | - | - | TGTGCCAGCAGCCGGTCCGGGGATTCTAATGAAAAACTGTTTTTT | CASSRSGDSNEKLFF
TRBJ1-1 | TRBV11-2 | - | - | TGTGCCAGCAGCCCCTCAGGGAACACTGAAGCTTTCTTT | CASSPSGNTEAFF
TRBJ1-1 | TRBV10-1 | - | - | TGCGCCAGCAGTTCCCAGGCGAACACTGAAGCTTTCTTT | CASSSQANTEAFF
TRBJ2-2 | TRBV3-1/TRBV3-2 | - | - | TGTGCCAGCAGCCAAGACAGGTCTAGCGTAGGCACCGGGGAGCTGTTTTTT | CASSQDRSSVGTGELFF
TRBJ2-3 | TRBV19 | TRBD1 | once | TGTGCCAGTAGTATTGGGACAGAAGATACGCAGTATTTT | CASSIGTEDTQYF
TRBJ1-2 | TRBV11-2 | - | - | TGTGCCAGCACGTTCGGGAGAGCTAACTATGGCTACACCTTC | CASTFGRANYGYTF
TRBJ1-3 | TRBV7-2 | TRBD1 | - | TGTGCCAGCAGCCCCAGGGGGCCTACTGGAAACACCATATATTTT | CASSPRGPTGNTIYF
TRBJ2-7 | TRBV21-1 | - | - | TGTGCCAGCAGCAAACAGCGTTTATACGAGCAGTACTTC | CASSKQRLYEQYF
TRBJ1-3 | TRBV2 | - | - | TGTGCCAGCAGTGTGCGGAGGGTCGAGCGCAACACCATATATTTT | CASSVRRVERNTIYF
TRBJ1-2 | TRBV10-2 | TRBD1 | - | TGCGCCAGCAGTGTGGGGACAGGGGGATCCGGCTACACCTTC | CASSVGTGGSGYTF
TRBJ2-7 | TRBV5-1 | - | - | TGCGCCAGCAGCTTGGAGCAGGCGCCTCTTTCCGAGCAGTACTTC | CASSLEQAPLSEQYF
TRBJ1-4 | TRBV30 | - | - | TGTGCCTGGAGTGCCCCTCAGTTGATTCCGTCTGAAAAACTGTTTTTT | CAWSAPQLIPSEKLFF
TRBJ2-1 | TRBV15 | - | once | TGTGCCACCAGCAGTACCCCGCATAGCGGCAAACAAATAAGTATATACAATGAGCAGTTCTTC | CATSSTPHSGKQISIYNEQFF
TRBJ1-2 | TRBV5-1 | TRBD1 | - | TGCGCCAGCAGCTTGGGGGACAGGGGAGGAGGCTACACCTTC | CASSLGDRGGGYTF
TRBJ1-2 | TRBV19 | TRBD1 | - | TGTGCCAGTAGTACGGACAGGGGCCCCTATGGCTACACCTTC | CASSTDRGPYGYTF
TRBJ2-7 | TRBV6-5 | TRBD2 | - | TGTGCCAGCTTAGAGCGGGGACCCGCGGACGAGCAGTACTTC | CASLERGPADEQYF
TRBJ1-6 | TRBV30 | - | few | TGTGCCTGGGGCCGCCCCGGGGGGCCGAGCTCCTATAATTCACCCCTCCACTTT | CAWGRPGGPSSYNSPLHF
TRBJ1-5 | TRBV12-3/TRBV12-4 | TRBD1 | - | TGTGCCAGCAATAGGGACAGAGATCAGCCCCAGCATTTT | CASNRDRDQPQHF
TRBJ1-3 | TRBV18 | - | - | TGTGCCAGCTCACGTGGCTTTGGACAAGTCTCTGGAAACACCATATATTTT | CASSRGFGQVSGNTIYF
TRBJ1-2 | TRBV19 | TRBD1 | - | TGTGCCAGTAGTAAAGGGGGGACAGCTAACTATGGCTACACCTTC | CASSKGGTANYGYTF
TRBJ2-2 | TRBV9 | TRBD2 | - | TGTGCCAGCAACAAGGGACTAGCGGGCGCCCCGGGGGAGCTGTTTTTT | CASNKGLAGAPGELFF
TRBJ2-5 | TRBV5-1 | TRBD1 | - | TGCGCCAGCAGCTGGACAGGGGAAGAGACCCAGTACTTC | CASSWTGEETQYF
TRBJ2-6 | TRBV5-4 | - | - | TGTGCCAGCAGCCCCGACAGCTCTGGGGCCAACGTCCTGACTTTC | CASSPDSSGANVLTF
TRBJ1-6 | TRBV6-5 | TRBD1 | - | TGTGCCAGCAGCCTGACAGGGGGGGTTTCACCCCTCCACTTT | CASSLTGGVSPLHF